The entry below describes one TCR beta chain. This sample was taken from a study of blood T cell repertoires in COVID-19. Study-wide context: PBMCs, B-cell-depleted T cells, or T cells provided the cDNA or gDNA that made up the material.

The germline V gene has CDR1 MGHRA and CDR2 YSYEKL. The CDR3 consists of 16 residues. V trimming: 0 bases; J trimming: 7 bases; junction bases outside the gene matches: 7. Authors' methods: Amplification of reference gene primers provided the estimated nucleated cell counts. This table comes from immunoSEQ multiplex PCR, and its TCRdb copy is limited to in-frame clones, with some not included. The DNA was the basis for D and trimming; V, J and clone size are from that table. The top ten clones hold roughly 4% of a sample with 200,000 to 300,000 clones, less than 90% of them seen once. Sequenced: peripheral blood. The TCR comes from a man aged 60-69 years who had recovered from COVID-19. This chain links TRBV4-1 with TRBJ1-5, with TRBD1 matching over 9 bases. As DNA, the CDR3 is TGCGCCAGCAGCCAAGATGGCTACAGGGGGCGGCAGCCCCAGCATTTT. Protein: CASSQDGYRGRQPQHF.